These 20 T cell receptor beta chains originate from one sample sequenced in a study of cytomegalovirus exposure and HLA in healthy donors. This PCR relied on a set of 60 Vbeta primers and 13 Jbeta primers. Data came from immunoSEQ multiplex PCR; TCRdb stores just in-frame clones and leaves some out. The sample shows roughly 170,000 clones, around 83% of them seen only once. Sequenced material: PBMCs. The receptors derive from a middle-aged man in good health and CMV-seronegative.

This chain links TRBV5-4 with TRBJ2-3; no clear D gene. V was cut by 2 bases and J by 0 bases, with 10 bases left in between. CDR1 and CDR2 from the germline V gene are SGHNT and YYREEE (reference sequence). The CDR3 totals 15 residues. DNA for the CDR3: TGTGCCAGCAGCTTAAACAGACCTAGCACAGATACGCAGTATTTT. Protein: CASSLNRPSTDTQYF.

The chain employs TRBV7-2 and TRBJ2-4; 9 bases match TRBD2. V was clipped by 7 bases and J by 2 bases; unmatched bases: 12. Germline assignment: CDR1 SGHTA and CDR2 FQGNSA. The CDR3 has 17 residues. CDR3 in amino acids: CASTQGGGGASKNIQYF. The CDR3, as DNA: TGTGCCAGCACCCAGGGGGGCGGGGGGGCCTCCAAAAACATTCAGTACTTC.

This clone came up once. The chain joins TRBV25-1 to TRBJ2-5; D might be TRBD2 (5 bases). Germline assignment: CDR1 MGHDK and CDR2 SYGVNS. Trimming stripped 1 base from V and 4 bases from J, with 16 bases between. The CDR3 loop spans 16 amino acids. The CDR3 sequence is CASSELNRGRRETQYF. CDR3 DNA: TGTGCCAGCAGTGAATTGAACCGGGGAAGGAGAGAGACCCAGTACTTC.

The chain recombines TRBV6-5 with TRBJ2-2; 10 positions agree with TRBD1. Germline CDR1 is MNHEY and CDR2 is SVGAGI. The trim removed 7 bases at V and 4 bases at J, leaving 6 bases unmatched. The CDR3 length is 15 residues. Here the CDR3 reads CASKNRDRGTGELFF. The CDR3 bases are TGTGCCAGCAAGAACCGGGACAGGGGCACCGGGGAGCTGTTTTTT.

The chain uses TRBV11-2 and TRBJ2-6; 10 nucleotides agree with TRBD1. V lost 5 bases and J lost 1; bases outside the gene matches: 8. Per germline, CDR1 SGHAT and CDR2 FQNNGV. The CDR3 extends over 18 amino acids. The CDR3 DNA reads as TGTGCCAGCAGCCAGGGGGACAGGGGTTTATCTGGGGCCAACGTCCTGACTTTC. Protein product: CASSQGDRGLSGANVLTF.

The rearrangement uses TRBV21-1 and TRBJ2-3; the table's D call, TRBD2, was not checked against the DNA. TRBV21-1 is classified as a pseudogene. The CDR3 is 16 residues long. In nucleotides, the CDR3 is TGTGCCAGCAGCAAAGCGGGTCTAGCAAGCACAGATACGCAGTATTTT. Translated, it gives CASSKAGLASTDTQYF.

The sample holds one count of this clone. An end of the junction does not agree with germline; a read error may underlie this. V and J are TRBV7-7 and TRBJ2-2; a possible D gene is TRBD2 (6 bases). This CDR3 contains 14 residues. CDR1 is SSHAT, CDR2 FNYEAQ, per germline (reference sequence). CDR3 amino acids: CASRPTRGAGELFF. The CDR3 DNA follows: TGTGCTAGCAGGCCAACGCGGGGAGCCGGGGAGCTGTTTTTT. Full variable domain (rest looked up from reference TRBV7-7 and TRBJ2-2): GAGVSQSPRYKVTKRGQDVTLRCDPISSHATLYWYQQALGQGPEFLTYFNYEAQPDKSGLPSDRFSAERPEGSISTLTIQRTEQRDSAMYRCASRPTRGAGELFFGEGSRLTVL.

On this clone: The junction differs from germline at one of its ends, possibly a read error. The J gene is TRBJ2-5, the V gene TRBV7-2; D unresolved. Germline-derived CDR1 and CDR2 are SGHTA and FQGNSA. The CDR3 is 13 amino acids. The CDR3 coding sequence is TGTGCCAGCAGCTTATCTGACCAAGAGGCCCAGTACTTC. The encoded protein is CASSLSDQEAQYF. The full variable domain, in which reference TRBV7-2 and TRBJ2-5 provide the parts outside the CDR3, is GAGVSQSPSNKVTEKGKDVELRCDPISGHTALYWYRQSLGQGLEFLIYFQGNSAPDKSGLPSDRFSAERTGGSVSTLTIQRTQQEDSAVYLCASSLSDQEAQYFGPGTRLLVL.

This clone was counted only a few times. The chain joins TRBV6-5 to TRBJ2-7; 7 bases agree with TRBD2. The CDR3 is 13 amino acids. The germline gives CDR1 MNHEY, CDR2 SVGAGI. V lost 6 bases to trimming and J lost 0 bases; unmatched junction nucleotides: 2. CDR3 nucleotides: TGTGCCAGCAGGGGGGAGGGCTCCTACGAGCAGTACTTC. Residues: CASRGEGSYEQYF.

This clone has just one count. This chain uses TRBV11-2 with TRBJ2-5; possible D gene TRBD2, 5 bases. V was trimmed by 1 base and J by 2 bases, leaving 14 bases between them. CDR3 length equals 16 residues. Per germline, CDR1 SGHAT and CDR2 FQNNGV. CDR3 sequence reads: CASSLGGLADQETQYF. The CDR3 nucleotides read TGTGCCAGCAGCTTAGGAGGGTTAGCCGATCAAGAGACCCAGTACTTC.

In its sample, this clone was seen once. CDR3 nucleotide sequence: TGTGCCAGCAGCTTACAGCGGGAGCAAAACATTCAGTACTTC. Protein sequence: CASSLQREQNIQYF. The V call is TRBV7-2, the J call TRBJ2-4, with 8 bases fitting TRBD2. The CDR3 has 14 residues. Germline CDR1 is SGHTA and CDR2 is FQGNSA. Trimming cost V 2 bases and J 5 bases; bases outside gene matches: 2.

The chain joins TRBV5-1 to TRBJ1-1; weak D call: TRBD1 (6 bases). Per the germline V gene, CDR1 is SGHRS and CDR2 is YFSETQ. The CDR3 contains 14 residues. With 0 bases removed from V and 4 bases from J, the gap between germline ends came to 10 bases. The CDR3 reads CASSLEDRGTEAFF. In DNA form, the CDR3 reads TGCGCCAGCAGCTTGGAGGACAGAGGCACTGAAGCTTTCTTT.

The chain uses TRBV19 and TRBJ2-2, with D unclear. The CDR3 sequence is 14 residues long. Trimming pared 3 bases from V and 5 bases from J, leaving 10 bases between. Germline V gene lookup returns CDR1 LNHDA and CDR2 SQIVND (reference sequence). DNA for the CDR3: TGTGCCAGTAGTATTCAGGTTAGAACCGGGGAGCTGTTTTTT. Its protein is CASSIQVRTGELFF. Looking up the rest from reference TRBV19 and TRBJ2-2 gives the full variable domain: DGGITQSPKYLFRKEGQNVTLSCEQNLNHDAMYWYRQDPGQGLRLIYYSQIVNDFQKGDIAEGYSVSREKKESFPLTVTSAQKNPTAFYLCASSIQVRTGELFFGEGSRLTVL.

The CDR3 DNA reads TGTGCCAGCAGCTCAGGCGGGAGGTACACAGATACGCAGTATTTT. Its translation: CASSSGGRYTDTQYF. The chain combines TRBV7-6 with TRBJ2-3; 8 nucleotides align to TRBD2. This CDR3 is built from 15 residues. Germline V gene sequence: CDR1 SGHVS, CDR2 FNYEAQ. V lost 4 bases to trimming and J lost 2 bases; unmatched junction nucleotides: 5.

The chain recombines TRBV5-6 with TRBJ2-3; D call uncertain. The CDR3 sequence is 12 residues long. CDR1 SGHDT and CDR2 YYEEEE come from the germline V gene. V was clipped by 1 base and J by 4 bases, with 4 bases between them. The CDR3 here is CASSLLADTQYF. CDR3 bases: TGTGCCAGCAGCTTGTTAGCAGATACGCAGTATTTT.

J is TRBJ1-1 and V is TRBV18, with 8 bases matching TRBD1. Germline CDR1 is KGHSH and CDR2 is LQKENI. The J segment lost 8 bases and the V segment lost 6 bases, leaving 11 bases of the junction unmatched. This CDR3 has 14 residues. As DNA, the CDR3 is TGTGCCAGCTCCCGATACCAATGGGACAGGGAAGCTTTCTTT. Translating gives CASSRYQWDREAFF.

The chain employs TRBV5-1 and TRBJ1-5, with D maybe TRBD1 (5 bases). In germline, CDR1 is SGHRS, CDR2 YFSETQ. V shed 1 base and J shed 6 bases, with 11 bases lying between them. CDR3 length equals 14 residues. CDR3 residues: CASSLTGQTQPQHF. In DNA, the CDR3 is TGCGCCAGCAGCTTGACCGGACAAACTCAGCCCCAGCATTTT.

The J gene is TRBJ1-2, the V gene TRBV7-2; TRBD1 aligns across 7 bases. Germline CDR1 is SGHTA and CDR2 is FQGNSA. J was trimmed by 2 bases and V by 5 bases; bases with no gene match: 8. The CDR3 loop spans 15 amino acids. Here the CDR3 reads CASSPGSTGNYGYTF. DNA for the CDR3: TGTGCCAGCAGCCCCGGGTCGACAGGGAACTATGGCTACACCTTC.

The chain uses TRBV6-5 and TRBJ1-1, with D possibly being TRBD1 (6 bases). Germline CDR1 is MNHEY and CDR2 is SVGAGI. Trimming removed 11 bases at V and 0 bases at J, with 13 bases between. The CDR3 is made up of 13 amino acids. The CDR3 is CASRDTMNTEAFF. The CDR3 nucleotides read TGTGCCTCCCGGGACACCATGAACACTGAAGCTTTCTTT.

Only a few counts were recorded for this clone. The CDR3 here is CASSPQGRAYGYTF. CDR3 bases: TGTGCCAGCAGTCCACAGGGTCGCGCCTATGGCTACACCTTC. This chain links TRBV7-9 with TRBJ1-2, with D possibly TRBD1 on 6 matching bases. CDR3 length: 14 residues. The V and J ends lost 6 bases and 4 bases respectively, with 15 bases between them. The V gene's germline CDR1 is SEHNR and CDR2 FQNEAQ (reference sequence).